The clone carrying this T cell receptor (beta chain) was recorded only once. Its antigen is unidentified. This sample is drawn from a study of long-term antiretroviral therapy in people with HIV. Researchers ran immunoSEQ v3.0 at survey level. The data were produced by immunoSEQ multiplex PCR, yet TCRdb's version contains in-frame clones alone and is incomplete. The sample yields around 40,000 clones, around 94% seen once. Overall study results and limits: Within the repertoire, clones expanded before ART were dominant at all time points. Control repertoires displayed wider CDR3 length ranges than the HIV repertoires.

Trimming removed 0 bases at V and 0 bases at J, with 9 bases between. The CDR3 has 16 residues. Germline loops: CDR1 MNHEY, CDR2 SMNVEV (reference sequence). This chain uses TRBV27 with TRBJ2-1, with a weak D call TRBD2 (6 bases). The clonotype originates from a woman between 50 and 59 years old with HIV. The starting material was unsorted PBMCs, obtained 4.1 years after starting antiretroviral therapy. The CDR3 nucleotides are TGTGCCAGCAGTTTATCACCCGGGAGCTCCTACAATGAGCAGTTCTTC. Protein: CASSLSPGSSYNEQFF.